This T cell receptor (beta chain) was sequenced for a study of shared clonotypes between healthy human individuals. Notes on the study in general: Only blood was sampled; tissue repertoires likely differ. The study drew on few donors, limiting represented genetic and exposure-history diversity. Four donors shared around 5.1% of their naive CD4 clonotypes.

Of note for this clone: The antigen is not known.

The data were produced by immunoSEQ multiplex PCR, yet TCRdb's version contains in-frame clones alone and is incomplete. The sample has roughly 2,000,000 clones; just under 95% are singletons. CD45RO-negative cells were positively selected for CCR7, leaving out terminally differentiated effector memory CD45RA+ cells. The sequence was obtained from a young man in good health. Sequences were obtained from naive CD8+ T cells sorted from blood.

The CDR3 sequence: CSVLPPNTGELFF. The CDR3 coding sequence is TGCAGCGTTCTTCCACCGAACACCGGGGAGCTGTTTTTT. The rearrangement joins TRBV29-1 to TRBJ2-2, with unresolved D. V lost 5 bases and J 0 bases, leaving 7 bases between the germline ends. Germline CDR1 SQVTM, CDR2 ANQGSEA. This CDR3 spans 13 amino acids.